Listed below are T cell receptor beta chains from one sample, sequenced in a study of identical twins. MiXCR, applied by TCRdb to the 5' RACE reads, yields one record per CDR3 protein. The sample holds 1.5 million to 2 million distinct CDR3 sequences, roughly a third seen once. Sequences were obtained from cord blood. These TCRs come from a newborn girl in good health. Each CDR3 is given with its conserved first and last residue. A D gene is named only where the DNA matches it firmly. Some rows have no size entry. The others give once, few or many, or a class for an expanded clone.

CDR3nt	CDR3aa	j_gene	abundance	v_gene	d_gene
TGCGCCACTCGACGACTGAGCTCCTACAATGAGCAGTTCTTC	CATRRLSSYNEQFF	TRBJ2-1	few	TRBV5-1	NA
TGTGCCAGCAGCCCCTTAGACAGGGTGAACACTGAAGCTTTCTTT	CASSPLDRVNTEAFF	TRBJ1-1	few	TRBV7-2	TRBD1
TGTGCCAGCAGTTATTCGGACAGGGAAGAGTACACCGGGGAGCTGTTTTTT	CASSYSDREEYTGELFF	TRBJ2-2	NA	TRBV28	TRBD1
TGTGCCAGCAGCTTAAGAATCATGTACAGCATTCAGTACTTC	CASSLRIMYSIQYF	TRBJ2-4	NA	TRBV7-8	NA
TGTGCCAGTAGTCCCAGCGGGAGCACCTACGAGCAGTACTTC	CASSPSGSTYEQYF	TRBJ2-7	once	TRBV19	TRBD2
TGTGCCAGCAGTCCCCAACCTTGGAGAACCGGGGAGCTGTTTTTT	CASSPQPWRTGELFF	TRBJ2-2	NA	TRBV27	NA
TGTGCCAGCAGTCGTCTTTCGCGGGGGTCCACAGATACGCAGTATTTT	CASSRLSRGSTDTQYF	TRBJ2-3	NA	TRBV11-2	TRBD2
TGTGCCAGCCAGGACGTCTCCTACGAGCAGTACTTC	CASQDVSYEQYF	TRBJ2-7	few	TRBV19	NA
TGTGCCACCTACAGCGAGGGGTTTCGGCAGCCCCAGCATTTT	CATYSEGFRQPQHF	TRBJ1-5	NA	TRBV12-3/TRBV12-4	NA
TGCAGTGCTAGAGAAAAGGAATGGCGCAATGAGCAGTTCTTC	CSAREKEWRNEQFF	TRBJ2-1	few	TRBV20-1	NA
TGTGCCAGCAGCCTCATGCCAGGTACGCAGTATTTT	CASSLMPGTQYF	TRBJ2-3	NA	TRBV13	NA
TGTGCCAGCACCAAGACTAGCGGGCAATCCAATGAGCAGTTCTTC	CASTKTSGQSNEQFF	TRBJ2-1	many	TRBV6-6	TRBD2
TGCAGCGTTGACCTCGGTAGCGGGAGGTTCGCAGATACGCAGTATTTT	CSVDLGSGRFADTQYF	TRBJ2-3	NA	TRBV29-1	TRBD2
TGTGCCATCAGTGACGGGACGGGGACCATTCAGTACTTC	CAISDGTGTIQYF	TRBJ2-4	many	TRBV10-3	NA
TGTGCCAGCAGCTTAGCGCGGGCAGGGGGAGAAAAACTGTTTTTT	CASSLARAGGEKLFF	TRBJ1-4	NA	TRBV7-2	TRBD1
TGTGCCAGCACCGTCGCGGTCGCCTATGGCTACACCTTC	CASTVAVAYGYTF	TRBJ1-2	few	TRBV6-1	NA
TGTGCCAGCGGTCCCAGCGGGTCATACTCATACGAGCAGTACTTC	CASGPSGSYSYEQYF	TRBJ2-7	few	TRBV6-1	NA
TGTGCCAGCAGGTTTCTGAGTAGCAATCAGCCCCAGCATTTT	CASRFLSSNQPQHF	TRBJ1-5	NA	TRBV5-6	NA